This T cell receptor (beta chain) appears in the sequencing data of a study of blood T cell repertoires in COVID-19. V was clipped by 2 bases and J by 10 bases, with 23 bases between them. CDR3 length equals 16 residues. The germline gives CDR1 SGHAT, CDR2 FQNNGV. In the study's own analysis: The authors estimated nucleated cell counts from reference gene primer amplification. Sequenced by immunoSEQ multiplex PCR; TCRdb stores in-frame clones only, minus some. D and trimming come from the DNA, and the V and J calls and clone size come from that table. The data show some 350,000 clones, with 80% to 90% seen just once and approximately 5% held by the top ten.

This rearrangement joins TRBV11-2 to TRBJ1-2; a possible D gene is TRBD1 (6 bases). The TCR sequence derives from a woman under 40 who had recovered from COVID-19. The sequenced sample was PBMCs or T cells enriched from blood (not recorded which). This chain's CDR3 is CASSLIGRSGGGDYTF. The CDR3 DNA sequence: TGTGCCAGCAGCTTAATAGGACGTTCGGGAGGGGGAGACTACACCTTC.